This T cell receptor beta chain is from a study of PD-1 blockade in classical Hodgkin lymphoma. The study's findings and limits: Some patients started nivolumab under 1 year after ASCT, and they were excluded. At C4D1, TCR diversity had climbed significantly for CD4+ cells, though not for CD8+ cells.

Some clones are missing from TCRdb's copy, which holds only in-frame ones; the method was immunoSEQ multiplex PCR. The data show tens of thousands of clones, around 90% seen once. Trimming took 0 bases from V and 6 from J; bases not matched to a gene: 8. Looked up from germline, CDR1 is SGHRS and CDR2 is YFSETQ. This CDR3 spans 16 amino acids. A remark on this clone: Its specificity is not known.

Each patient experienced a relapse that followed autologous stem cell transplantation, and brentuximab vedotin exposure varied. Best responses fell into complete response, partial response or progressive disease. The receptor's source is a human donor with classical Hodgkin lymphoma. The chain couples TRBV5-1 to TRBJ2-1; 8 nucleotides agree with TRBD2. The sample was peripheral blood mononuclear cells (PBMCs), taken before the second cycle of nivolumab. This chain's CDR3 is CASSLASRGGRNEQFF. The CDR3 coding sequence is TGCGCCAGCAGCTTGGCCTCTCGCGGGGGGCGCAATGAGCAGTTCTTC.